The clone carrying this TCR beta chain was seen only a few times. The CDR3 has 14 residues. Trimming took 6 bases from V and 4 from J, leaving 15 bases between them. Germline CDR1 SGHDN, CDR2 FVKESK. Not enrolled were patients with uncontrolled infection, other autoimmune disease, pregnancy or lactation. Amplified TCR beta CDR3 regions derived from RNA transcripts. TCR CDR3 underwent first-round RT-PCR with the HTBI primer set. TCRdb passed the multiplex PCR reads through MiXCR, listing each CDR3 protein once. This table holds around 420,000 distinct CDR3 sequences, 15% to 17% found once. This specimen belongs to a study of T cells in Graves' hyperthyroidism and ophthalmopathy.

The sequencing input was blood. This chain joins TRBV14 and TRBJ1-2; no clear D. This TCR was sampled from a woman between 18 and 30 years old with Graves' hyperthyroidism. In nucleotides, the CDR3 is TGTGCCAGCAGTGATACGGAGGGAGGCTATGGCTACACCTTC. Its protein is CASSDTEGGYGYTF.